Presented here are 3 T cell receptor beta chains from one specimen sequenced in a study of blood T cell repertoires in COVID-19. Sequencing was performed with immunoSEQ multiplex PCR; in TCRdb, only in-frame clones are kept and a portion is missing. The table records 150,000 to 200,000 clones, nearly 90% of them present only once. Sample: peripheral blood. Source of these receptors: a man in his sixties with active or convalescent COVID-19.

V gene TRBV7-9 combines with J gene TRBJ1-6; no reliable D call. This CDR3 has 13 amino acids. Trimming removed 3 bases at V and 8 bases at J, with 8 bases between. Germline loops: CDR1 SEHNR, CDR2 FQNEAQ (reference sequence). The CDR3 here is CASSFEPDSPLHF. The DNA of the CDR3 is TGTGCCAGCAGCTTCGAGCCTGATTCACCCCTCCACTTT.

The chain combines TRBV6-6 with TRBJ1-3; D unclear. CDR3 length: 15 amino acids. Trimming pared 0 bases from V and 3 bases from J, leaving 9 bases between. Looked up from germline, CDR1 is MNHNY and CDR2 is SVGAGI (reference sequence). The DNA for the CDR3 is TGTGCCAGCAGTTACTCGACGGGGAGTGGAAACACCATATATTTT. It yields the protein CASSYSTGSGNTIYF.

J is TRBJ1-1 and V is TRBV13, with D perhaps matching TRBD1 (5 bases). CDR3 length: 15 residues. The germline CDR1 and CDR2 sequences are PRHDT and FYEKMQ (reference sequence). Trimming stripped 4 bases from V and 0 bases from J, with 12 bases between. The CDR3 DNA follows: TGTGCCAGCAGCTCGGGAGGCAGGGTGAACACTGAAGCTTTCTTT. Translating it yields CASSSGGRVNTEAFF. Full variable domain (missing parts from reference TRBV13 and TRBJ1-1): AAGVIQSPRHLIKEKRETATLKCYPIPRHDTVYWYQQGPGQDPQFLISFYEKMQSDKGSIPDRFSAQQFSDYHSELNMSSLELGDSALYFCASSSGGRVNTEAFFGQGTRLTVV.